Presented here are 3 T cell receptor beta chains from one specimen sequenced in a study of shared clonotypes between healthy human individuals. Clones were sequenced by immunoSEQ multiplex PCR, and TCRdb holds only the in-frame ones, with some missing. The sample includes about 1,500,000 clones, roughly 97% seen only once; the top ten take 0.95% to 1.5%. The sample taken for sequencing was naive CD4+ T cells sorted from blood. Subset noted: CD45RA+ positively selected. The receptors shown here come from a man aged 25 to 45 in good health.

The V gene is TRBV18, the J gene TRBJ2-2; 8 bases match TRBD2. This CDR3 is 16 amino acids long. Unmatched junction bases numbered 10, after V lost 6 bases and J lost 4 bases. Germline assignment: CDR1 KGHSH and CDR2 LQKENI. CDR3 amino acids: CASSVPGTSGTGELFF. DNA for the CDR3: TGTGCCAGCTCCGTGCCGGGGACTAGTGGCACCGGGGAGCTGTTTTTT.

To note about this clone: Other DNA sequences in this sample translate to the same CDR3. In nucleotides, the CDR3 is TGTGCCAGCACCCCAGGGACCCCTAACTATGGCTACACCTTC. Amino acid sequence: CASTPGTPNYGYTF. The V call is TRBV6-1, the J call TRBJ1-2; a possible D gene is TRBD1 (5 bases). This CDR3 is 14 amino acids long. Trimming took 7 bases from V and 0 from J, leaving 12 bases between them. The germline gives CDR1 MNHNS, CDR2 SASEGT.

The V call is TRBV5-4, the J call TRBJ2-1; 7 bases are shared with TRBD2. After removal of 1 base from V and 5 bases from J, the junction contained 3 bases not matched to a gene. CDR1 and CDR2 from the germline V gene are SGHNT and YYREEE (reference sequence). The CDR3 runs 14 residues. CDR3 loop: CASSLWLADNEQFF. The CDR3 DNA is TGTGCCAGCAGCTTGTGGCTAGCGGACAATGAGCAGTTCTTC.